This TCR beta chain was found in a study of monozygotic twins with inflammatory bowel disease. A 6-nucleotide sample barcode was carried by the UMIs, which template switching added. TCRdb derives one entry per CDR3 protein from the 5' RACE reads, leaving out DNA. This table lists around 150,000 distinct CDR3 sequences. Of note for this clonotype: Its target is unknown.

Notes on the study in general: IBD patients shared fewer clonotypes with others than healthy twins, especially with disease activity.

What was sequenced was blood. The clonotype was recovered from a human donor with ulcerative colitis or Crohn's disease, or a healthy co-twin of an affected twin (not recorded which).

The CDR3: CASDSTNQPQHF. The V gene is TRBV28, the J gene TRBJ1-5; lacking DNA, the TRBD1 call made by TCRdb goes unchecked. The V gene's germline CDR1 is MDHEN and CDR2 SYDVKM. The CDR3 runs 12 residues.